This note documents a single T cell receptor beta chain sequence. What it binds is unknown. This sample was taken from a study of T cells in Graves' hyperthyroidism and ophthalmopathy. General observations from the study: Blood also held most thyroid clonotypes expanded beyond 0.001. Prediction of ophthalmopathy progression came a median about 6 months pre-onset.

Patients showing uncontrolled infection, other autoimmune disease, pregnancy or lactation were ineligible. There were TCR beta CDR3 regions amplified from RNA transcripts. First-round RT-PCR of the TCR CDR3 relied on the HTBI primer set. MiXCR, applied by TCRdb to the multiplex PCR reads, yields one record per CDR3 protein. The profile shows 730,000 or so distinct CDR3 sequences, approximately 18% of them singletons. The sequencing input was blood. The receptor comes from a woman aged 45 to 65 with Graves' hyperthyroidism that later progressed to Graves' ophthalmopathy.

This chain's CDR3 is CASSLAPRFSGANVLTF. CDR3 DNA: TGTGCCAGCAGCCTCGCGCCCAGATTCTCTGGGGCCAACGTCCTGACTTTC. This chain connects TRBV9 to TRBJ2-6; D remains ambiguous. The V end was cut by 4 bases, the J end by 0 bases, with 14 bases between. Germline V lookup: CDR1 SGDLS, CDR2 YYNGEE. This CDR3 contains 17 residues.